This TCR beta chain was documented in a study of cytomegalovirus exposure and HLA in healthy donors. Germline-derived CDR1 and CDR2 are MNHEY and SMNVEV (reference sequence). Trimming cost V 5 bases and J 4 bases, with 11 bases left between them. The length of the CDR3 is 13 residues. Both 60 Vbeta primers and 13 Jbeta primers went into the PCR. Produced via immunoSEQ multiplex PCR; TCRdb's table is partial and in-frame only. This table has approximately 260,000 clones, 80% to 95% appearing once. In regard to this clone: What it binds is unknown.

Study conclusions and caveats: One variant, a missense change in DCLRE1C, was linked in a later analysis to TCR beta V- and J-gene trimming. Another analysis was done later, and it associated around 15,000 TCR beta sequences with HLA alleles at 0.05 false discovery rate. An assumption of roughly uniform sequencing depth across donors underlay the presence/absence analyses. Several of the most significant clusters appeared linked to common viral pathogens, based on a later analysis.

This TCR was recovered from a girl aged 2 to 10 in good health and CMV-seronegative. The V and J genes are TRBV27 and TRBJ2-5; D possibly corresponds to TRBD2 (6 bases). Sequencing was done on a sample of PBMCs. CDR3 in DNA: TGTGCCAGCAGTCAGGCGGGGCTAGAGACCCAGTACTTC. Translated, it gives CASSQAGLETQYF.